The 19 T cell receptor beta chains below come from one sample, sequenced in a study. TCRdb ran MiXCR on the 5' RACE reads and lists one entry per CDR3 protein. The sample lists roughly 40,000 distinct CDR3 sequences, approximately 20% occurring once. The sequencing sample was made of naive CD4+ T cells sorted from a lymph node. Subset noted: naive CD4+ T cells, CD4+CD45RA+CD25-. Receptors originate from a female donor with breast cancer.

In the case of this clonotype: At one end, the junction sequence differs from germline, possibly due to a read error. V and J are TRBV7-3 and TRBJ1-1; 7 bases match TRBD1. Germline V lookup: CDR1 SGHTA, CDR2 FQGTGA. The CDR3 spans 13 residues. For the CDR3, the DNA is TGTGTCAGCAGAAAGGACAGGCAAAGTGAAGCTTTCTTT. Translated, it gives CVSRKDRQSEAFF.

Points on this clonotype: A much larger clone lies a single base off, so this may be a read error. The CDR3 DNA sequence: TGTGCCAGCAGCTTACTACCGATTAGTTATGGCTACTCCTTC. The encoded protein is CASSLLPISYGYSF. V usage is TRBV7-2 and J usage is TRBJ1-2; D ambiguous. CDR1 is SGHTA and CDR2 is FQGNSA in the germline V gene. CDR3 length equals 14 residues. The complete variable domain, with remaining parts taken from reference TRBV7-2 and TRBJ1-2, reads GAGVSQSPSNKVTEKGKDVELRCDPISGHTALYWYRQSLGQGLEFLIYFQGNSAPDKSGLPSDRFSAERTGGSVSTLTIQRTQQEDSAVYLCASSLLPISYGYSFGSGTRLTVV.

The sample holds a few counts of this clonotype. J is TRBJ2-7 and V is TRBV6-5, with TRBD1 as a possible D gene (6 bases). Trimming took off 8 bases at V and 5 bases at J, with 16 bases between the two ends. The CDR3 spans 13 residues. Germline lookup yields CDR1 MNHEY and CDR2 SVGAGI. CDR3 protein: CASLDTGSHEQYF. In DNA form, the CDR3 reads TGTGCCAGCCTAGACACAGGGTCCCACGAGCAGTACTTC.

J is TRBJ2-5 and V is TRBV5-1; D not resolved. Trimming removed 1 base at V and 3 bases at J, with 10 bases between. Germline CDR1 and CDR2: SGHRS and YFSETQ. This CDR3 has 14 amino acids. The CDR3 nucleotides read TGCGCCAGCAGCTTGATGTCCGTAGAAGAGACCCAGTACTTC. Translating gives CASSLMSVEETQYF.

The sample holds a few counts of this clonotype. The chain links TRBV5-8 to TRBJ2-7, with D uncertain. Germline V gene lookup returns CDR1 SGHTS and CDR2 YDEGEE. CDR3 length equals 13 residues. Trimming shortened V by 6 bases and J by 5 bases, and 15 bases separated the two germline ends. The CDR3 sequence is CASKRQAIHEQYF. Written as DNA, the CDR3 is TGTGCCAGCAAACGGCAGGCGATCCACGAGCAGTACTTC.

This clonotype was picked up a small number of times. The V and J genes are TRBV7-2 and TRBJ2-7; D is possibly TRBD2 (6 bases). The CDR3 sequence is 17 residues long. Trimming shortened V by 4 bases and J by 3 bases, and 22 bases separated the two germline ends. The germline V gene encodes CDR1 SGHTA and CDR2 FQGNSA. The DNA for the CDR3 is TGTGCCAGCAGCTCCATCGCCAGCGGGCAAACTTACTACGAGCAGTACTTC. It is translated as CASSSIASGQTYYEQYF.

This clonotype was observed a few times. The germline gene is not matched at one end of the junction; a read error may be the cause. The CDR3 nucleotides are TGTGCCAGCAGCGTAGCCGGAAGCTCTGGAAACACCATACATTTT. Amino acids: CASSVAGSSGNTIHF. The rearrangement joins TRBV9 to TRBJ1-3; D unresolved. Germline values: CDR1 SGDLS, CDR2 YYNGEE. The CDR3 is made up of 15 amino acids.

V and J are TRBV7-9 and TRBJ2-7, with D possibly matching TRBD1 (5 bases). The germline V gene has CDR1 SEHNR and CDR2 FQNEAQ (reference sequence). V was trimmed by 5 bases and J by 0 bases, leaving 8 bases between them. The CDR3 consists of 13 residues. Here the CDR3 reads CASSRGSSYEQYF. For the CDR3, the DNA is TGTGCCAGCAGCAGGGGATCCTCCTACGAGCAGTACTTC.

There are a few counts of this clonotype. The rearrangement uses TRBV5-1 and TRBJ2-6; D might be TRBD1 (6 bases). The V gene lost 5 bases and the J gene lost 2 bases, with 8 bases spanning the gap. This CDR3 is 14 amino acids long. The germline CDR1 and CDR2 sequences are SGHRS and YFSETQ. CDR3 nucleotides: TGCGCCAGCAGACCAGGGGCTGGGGCCAACGTCCTGACTTTC. Amino acids: CASRPGAGANVLTF.

This chain uses TRBV4-3 with TRBJ1-1, with 7 nucleotides matching TRBD1. The CDR3 totals 16 residues. Germline V gene data show CDR1 as LGHNA and CDR2 as YSLEER. With V trimmed by 3 bases and J by 0 bases, 7 bases remained unmatched. For the CDR3, the DNA is TGCGCCAGCAGCCAGGGGAGGGGGCCCTTGAACACTGAAGCTTTCTTT. As protein: CASSQGRGPLNTEAFF.

The chain uses TRBV5-1 and TRBJ1-1; D is unresolved. The CDR3 is made up of 15 amino acids. The germline V gene encodes CDR1 SGHRS and CDR2 YFSETQ. V lost 0 bases and J lost 1, with 10 bases in between. In DNA, the CDR3 is TGCGCCAGCAGCTTGGAGGGAGGGCCGAACACTGAAGCTTTCTTT. It yields the protein CASSLEGGPNTEAFF.

The table lists this clonotype with many counts. The V call is TRBV9, the J call TRBJ2-2; D is ambiguous. Germline CDR1 is SGDLS and CDR2 is YYNGEE. This CDR3 comprises 14 residues. Trimming pared 3 bases from V and 3 bases from J, leaving 9 bases between. The DNA for the CDR3 is TGTGCCAGCAGCGGAAGGACGCACACCGGGGAGCTGTTTTTT. The encoded protein is CASSGRTHTGELFF.

The J gene is TRBJ2-3, the V gene TRBV28; D might be TRBD1 or TRBD2, each matching 5 bases. This CDR3 has 14 amino acids. Trimming cost V 5 bases and J 2 bases, with 11 bases left between them. The germline V gene has CDR1 MDHEN and CDR2 SYDVKM. The DNA of the CDR3 is TGTGCCAGCAGTGGGGGTGTAGTCACAGATACGCAGTATTTT. It is translated as CASSGGVVTDTQYF.

This clonotype turned up a few times. Here the CDR3 DNA reads TGCAGTGCAGATTCCGGGACAGGGTTTGCCGGGGAGCTGTTTTTT. The encoded protein is CSADSGTGFAGELFF. This chain uses TRBV20-1 with TRBJ2-2; 9 nucleotides agree with TRBD1. Germline CDR1 reads DFQATT; CDR2 reads SNEGSKA (reference sequence). CDR3 length: 15 amino acids. Unmatched junction bases numbered 11, after V lost 6 bases and J lost 6 bases.

A note on this clonotype: Just one base apart from a much larger clone, this may be a read error. This is likely a read error, given that the CDR3 carries no conserved phenylalanine or tryptophan at its end. This sequence joins TRBV20-1 and TRBJ1-3; D is possibly TRBD1 (5 bases). The V gene lost 2 bases and the J gene lost 0 bases, with 23 bases spanning the gap. Germline CDR1 and CDR2: DFQATT and SNEGSKA (reference sequence). CDR3 length: 19 amino acids. In nucleotides, the CDR3 is TGCAGTGCTAGACACCCGGGGGTTTCCCCCCCTTACTCTGGAAACACCATATATTTG. Its translation: CSARHPGVSPPYSGNTIYL.

Many counts were recorded for this clonotype. The J gene is TRBJ1-5, the V gene TRBV7-6; a possible D gene is TRBD1 (5 bases). The V gene's germline CDR1 is SGHVS and CDR2 FNYEAQ. The germline V and J ends were trimmed by 1 base and 11 bases, with 9 bases remaining between them. The CDR3 consists of 12 residues. The CDR3 here is CASSLEGRSQHF. The CDR3 DNA reads TGTGCCAGCAGCTTAGAGGGGAGGTCCCAGCATTTT.

This clonotype was seen more than once but under ten times. CDR3 region: CSASNGQGQGDTEAFF. DNA for the CDR3: TGCAGTGCTAGTAACGGACAGGGACAGGGGGACACTGAAGCTTTCTTT. The chain is built from TRBV20-1 and TRBJ1-1; 11 positions agree with TRBD1. Germline V lookup: CDR1 DFQATT, CDR2 SNEGSKA (reference sequence). With V trimmed by 3 bases and J by 3 bases, 9 bases remained unmatched. The CDR3 has 16 residues.

This clonotype was seen a handful of times. One junction end does not reproduce the germline sequence, and a read error may be involved. The genes are TRBV5-1 and TRBJ2-5; TRBD2 might be the D (5 bases). The CDR3 has 13 amino acids. Germline V lookup: CDR1 SGHRS, CDR2 YFSETQ. The CDR3 here is CVSSLDGKETQYF. CDR3 sequence (DNA): TGCGTCAGCAGCTTGGACGGGAAAGAGACCCAGTACTTC.

Turning to this clonotype: The missing conserved phenylalanine or tryptophan at the end of this CDR3 makes a read error likely. J is TRBJ2-3 and V is TRBV7-2, with D uncertain. CDR1 SGHTA and CDR2 FQGNSA come from the germline V gene. This CDR3 contains 15 residues. This CDR3 reads CASSLAATRGDMQYL. The CDR3 DNA follows: TGTGCCAGCAGCTTAGCGGCAACCCGTGGAGATATGCAGTATCTT.